This entry features one TCR beta chain sequence. Recruited during active infection, patients (from Seattle) were subsequently followed longitudinally. The CDR3 runs to 15 residues. The V gene end was trimmed by 1 base and the J gene end by 6 bases; junction bases not matched to a gene: 6. Germline-derived CDR1 and CDR2 are MDHEN and SYDVKM. The data were taken from a study of blood T cell repertoires in COVID-19. Looking at the study overall: Samples taken during acute and convalescent COVID-19 were collected in the United States, Italy and Spain. Nucleic acid was either cDNA or gDNA, and it came from T cells, B-cell-depleted T cells, or PBMCs.

How the authors handled the data: Researchers report that nucleated cell counts were estimated from reference gene primer amplification. Produced via immunoSEQ multiplex PCR; TCRdb's table is partial and in-frame only. Clone size and the V and J calls come from that table; the DNA yielded D and trimming. The table lists over 200,000 clones, approximately 90% of them singletons, with 2% to 3% in the top ten. The chain is built from TRBV28 and TRBJ2-1; 7 nucleotides agree with TRBD2. The TCR was taken from a man aged 25-45 years with COVID-19, enrolled during active disease. Input material: peripheral blood. The chain's CDR3 is CASSLSGRGFNEQFF. The CDR3 DNA is TGTGCCAGCAGTTTATCAGGGAGGGGATTCAATGAGCAGTTCTTC.